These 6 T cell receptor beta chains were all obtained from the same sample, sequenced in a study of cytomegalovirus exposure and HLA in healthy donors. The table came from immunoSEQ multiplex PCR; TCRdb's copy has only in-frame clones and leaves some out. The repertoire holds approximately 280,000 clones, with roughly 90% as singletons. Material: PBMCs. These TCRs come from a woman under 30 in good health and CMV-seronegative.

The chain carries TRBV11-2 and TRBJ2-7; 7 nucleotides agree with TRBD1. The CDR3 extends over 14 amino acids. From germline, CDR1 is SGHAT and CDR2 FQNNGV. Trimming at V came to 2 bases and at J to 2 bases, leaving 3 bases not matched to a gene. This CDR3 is CASSLRDRTYEQYF. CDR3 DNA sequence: TGTGCCAGCAGCTTACGGGACAGAACCTACGAGCAGTACTTC.

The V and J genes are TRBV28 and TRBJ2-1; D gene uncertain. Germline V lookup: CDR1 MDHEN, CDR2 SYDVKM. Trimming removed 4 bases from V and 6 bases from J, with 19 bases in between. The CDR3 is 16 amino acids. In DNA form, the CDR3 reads TGTGCCAGCAGTTCCCTTCTTAGAGGCCCTAGCAATGAGCAGTTCTTC. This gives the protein CASSSLLRGPSNEQFF.

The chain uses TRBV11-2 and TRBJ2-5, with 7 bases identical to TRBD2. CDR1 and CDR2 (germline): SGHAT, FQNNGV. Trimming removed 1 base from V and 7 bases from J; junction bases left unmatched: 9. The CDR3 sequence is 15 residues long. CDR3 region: CASSLGPLGEGTQYF. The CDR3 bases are TGTGCCAGCAGCTTAGGCCCGCTAGGGGAGGGGACCCAGTACTTC.

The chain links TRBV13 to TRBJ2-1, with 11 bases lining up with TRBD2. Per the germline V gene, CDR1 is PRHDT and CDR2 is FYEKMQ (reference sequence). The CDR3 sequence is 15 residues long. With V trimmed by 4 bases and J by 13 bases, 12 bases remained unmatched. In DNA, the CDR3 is TGTGCCAGCAGCTCGGGACTAGCGGCTATTAAGTATCAGTTCTTC. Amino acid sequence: CASSSGLAAIKYQFF. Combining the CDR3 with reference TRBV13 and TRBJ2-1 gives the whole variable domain AAGVIQSPRHLIKEKRETATLKCYPIPRHDTVYWYQQGPGQDPQFLISFYEKMQSDKGSIPDRFSAQQFSDYHSELNMSSLELGDSALYFCASSSGLAAIKYQFFGPGTRLTVL.

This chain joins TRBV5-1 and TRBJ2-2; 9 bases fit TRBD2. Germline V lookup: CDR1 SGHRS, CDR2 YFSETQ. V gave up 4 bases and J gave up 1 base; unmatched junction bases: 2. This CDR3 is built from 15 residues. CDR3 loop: CASSRAGGNTGELFF. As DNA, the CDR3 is TGCGCCAGCAGCCGAGCGGGAGGGAACACCGGGGAGCTGTTTTTT.

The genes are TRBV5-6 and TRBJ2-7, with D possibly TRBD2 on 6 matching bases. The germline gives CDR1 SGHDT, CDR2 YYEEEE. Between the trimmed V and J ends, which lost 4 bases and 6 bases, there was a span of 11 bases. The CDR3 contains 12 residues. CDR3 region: CASSAGTGEQYF. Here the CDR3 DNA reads TGTGCCAGCAGCGCCGGGACTGGCGAGCAGTACTTC.